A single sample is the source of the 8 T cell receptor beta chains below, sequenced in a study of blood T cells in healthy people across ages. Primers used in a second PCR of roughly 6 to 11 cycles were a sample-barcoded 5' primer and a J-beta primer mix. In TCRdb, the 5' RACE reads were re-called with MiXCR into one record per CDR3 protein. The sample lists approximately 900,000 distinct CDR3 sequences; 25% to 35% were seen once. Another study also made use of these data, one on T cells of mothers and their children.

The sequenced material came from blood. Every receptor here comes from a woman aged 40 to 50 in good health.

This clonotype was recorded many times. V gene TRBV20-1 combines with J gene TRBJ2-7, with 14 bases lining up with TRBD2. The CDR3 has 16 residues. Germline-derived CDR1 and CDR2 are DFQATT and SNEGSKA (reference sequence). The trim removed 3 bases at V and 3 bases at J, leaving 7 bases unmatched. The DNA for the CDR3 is TGCAGTGCTAGGTCCCGGACTAGCGGGGGGAGCTACGAGCAGTACTTC. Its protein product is CSARSRTSGGSYEQYF.

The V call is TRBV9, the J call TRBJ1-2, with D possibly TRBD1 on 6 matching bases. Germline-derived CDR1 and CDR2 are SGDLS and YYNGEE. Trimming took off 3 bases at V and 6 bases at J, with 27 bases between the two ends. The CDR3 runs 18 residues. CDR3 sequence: CASSGEGGIRASKDGYTF. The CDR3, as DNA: TGTGCCAGCAGCGGCGAGGGGGGCATCAGGGCTTCTAAGGATGGCTACACCTTC.

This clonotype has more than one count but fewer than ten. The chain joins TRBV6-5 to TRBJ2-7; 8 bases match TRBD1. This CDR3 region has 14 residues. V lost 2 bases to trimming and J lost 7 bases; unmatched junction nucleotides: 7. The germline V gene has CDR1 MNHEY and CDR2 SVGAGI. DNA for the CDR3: TGTGCCAGCAGTTACGACAGGGGTTCCAATGAGCAGTACTTC. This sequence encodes CASSYDRGSNEQYF.

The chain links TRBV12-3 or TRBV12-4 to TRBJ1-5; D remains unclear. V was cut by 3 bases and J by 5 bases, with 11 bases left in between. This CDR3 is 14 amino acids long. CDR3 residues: CASSFRRRDQPQHF. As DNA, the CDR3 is TGTGCCAGCAGTTTCAGGAGGAGGGATCAGCCCCAGCATTTT.

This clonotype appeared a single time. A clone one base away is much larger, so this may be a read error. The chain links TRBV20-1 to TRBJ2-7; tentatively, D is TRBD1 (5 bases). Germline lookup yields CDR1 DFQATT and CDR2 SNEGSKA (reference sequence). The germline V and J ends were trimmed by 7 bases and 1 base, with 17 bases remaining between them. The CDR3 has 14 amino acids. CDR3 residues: CSVMELTGSYEQYF. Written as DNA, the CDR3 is TGCAGTGTAATGGAACTTACAGGTTCCTACGAGCAGTACTTC.

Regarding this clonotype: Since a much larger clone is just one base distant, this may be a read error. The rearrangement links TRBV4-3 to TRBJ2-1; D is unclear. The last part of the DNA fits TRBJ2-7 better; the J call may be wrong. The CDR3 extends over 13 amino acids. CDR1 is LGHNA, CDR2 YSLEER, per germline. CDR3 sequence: CASSPELNNEQYF. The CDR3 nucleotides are TGCGCCAGCAGCCCGGAACTAAACAATGAGCAGTACTTC.

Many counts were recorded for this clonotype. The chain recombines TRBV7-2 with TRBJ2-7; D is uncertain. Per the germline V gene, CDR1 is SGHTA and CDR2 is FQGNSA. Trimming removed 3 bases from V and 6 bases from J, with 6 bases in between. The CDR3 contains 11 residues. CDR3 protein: CASSFSTEQYF. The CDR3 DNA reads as TGTGCCAGCAGCTTTTCTACCGAGCAGTACTTC. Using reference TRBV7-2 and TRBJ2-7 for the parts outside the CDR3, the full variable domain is GAGVSQSPSNKVTEKGKDVELRCDPISGHTALYWYRQSLGQGLEFLIYFQGNSAPDKSGLPSDRFSAERTGGSVSTLTIQRTQQEDSAVYLCASSFSTEQYFGPGTRLTVT.

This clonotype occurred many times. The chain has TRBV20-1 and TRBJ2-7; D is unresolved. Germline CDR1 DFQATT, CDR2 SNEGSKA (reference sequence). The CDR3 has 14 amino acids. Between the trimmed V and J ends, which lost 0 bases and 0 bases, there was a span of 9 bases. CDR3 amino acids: CSARDWGSSYEQYF. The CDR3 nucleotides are TGCAGTGCTAGAGATTGGGGTAGCTCCTACGAGCAGTACTTC.